Below, 18 T cell receptor beta chains from the same sample are listed, as sequenced in a study of T cells in women clearing cervical HPV infection. Sequencing used immunoSEQ multiplex PCR; TCRdb keeps in-frame clones, though not all of them. The repertoire table contains 36,000 or so clones. Sequenced input: blood buffy coat. These receptors originate from a woman aged 18 to 75 with a cervical HPV16 infection that either progressed to CIN3+ or cleared (not recorded which).

Turning to this clone: The read gets to within 3 residues of the CDR3 end, and the germline J gene fills in the rest. The J gene is TRBJ1-5, the V gene TRBV12-3 or TRBV12-4; D unresolved. This CDR3 contains 13 residues. Between the trimmed V and J ends, which lost 4 bases and 5 bases, there was a span of 9 bases. The covered CDR3 bases are TGTGCCAGCAGTTCGCCCCCAGATCAGCCC. Protein: CASSSPPDQP. The whole CDR3 is CASSSPPDQPQHF.

With regard to this clone: At one end the junction does not follow the germline gene, possibly because of a read error. The CDR3 end is not reached by the read, which stops 3 residues before it; the germline J gene fills it in. This chain uses TRBV30 with TRBJ2-3; D unresolved. Germline assignment: CDR1 GTSNPN and CDR2 SVGIG (reference sequence). This CDR3 spans 10 amino acids. The CDR3 loop reads CTWAQETQYF. The CDR3 DNA, read in part, is TGTACCTGGGCACAAGAGACG.

As to this clone: With the read ending 3 residues before the CDR3 end, the germline J gene is used to fill in that end. This chain joins TRBV7-9 and TRBJ1-2, with D uncertain. Germline assignment: CDR1 SEHNR and CDR2 FQNEAQ (reference sequence). The CDR3 loop spans 11 amino acids. CDR3 DNA, as far as it was read: TGTGCCAGCAGGCCACAGTACGAC. As protein: CASRPQYD. The full CDR3 protein reads CASRPQYDYTF.

Worth noting for this clone: The CDR3 end lies 3 residues beyond the end of the read and is filled in from the germline J gene. The gene calls are TRBV20-1 and TRBJ1-5; TRBD1 agrees at 8 bases. CDR3 length: 16 amino acids. With V trimmed by 4 bases and J by 5 bases, 13 bases remained unmatched. CDR1 DFQATT and CDR2 SNEGSKA come from the germline V gene (reference sequence). The CDR3 bases that were read are TGCAGTGCTACCCCAAGGCTCTCAGGGGGCGATCAGCCC. It is translated as CSATPRLSGGDQP. The entire CDR3 protein is CSATPRLSGGDQPQHF.

With respect to this clone: The CDR3 end lies 3 residues beyond the end of the read and is filled in from the germline J gene. This chain joins TRBV5-4 and TRBJ2-7; D remains unclear. CDR3 size: 12 residues. V was cut by 1 base and J by 6 bases, with 8 bases left in between. From germline, CDR1 is SGHNT and CDR2 YYREEE (reference sequence). CDR3 loop: CASSLWLREQYF. The sequenced CDR3 bases are TGTGCCAGCAGCTTGTGGTTGCGCGAG.

As regards this clone: Read sequence stops 3 residues before the CDR3 end, and the germline J gene provides the missing end. The chain links TRBV7-9 to TRBJ1-4; no clear D gene. The CDR3 runs 12 residues. Per the germline V gene, CDR1 is SEHNR and CDR2 is FQNEAQ (reference sequence). Trimming removed 5 bases from V and 6 bases from J, with 7 bases in between. CDR3 DNA, as far as it was read: TGTGCCAGCAGCCCCCTCGATGAAAAA. This encodes CASSPLDEK. The CDR3 as a whole reads CASSPLDEKLFF.

Of note for this clone: The read stops 3 residues short of the end of the CDR3; the missing end is completed from the germline J gene. Other DNA sequences in this sample translate to the same CDR3. The rearrangement links TRBV6-2 or TRBV6-3 to TRBJ1-5; D not resolved. The germline V and J ends were trimmed by 1 base and 1 base, with 2 bases remaining between them. This CDR3 contains 13 residues. CDR1 is MNHEY, CDR2 SVGEGT, per germline. Here the CDR3 reads CASSYLSNQPQHF. The sequenced part of the CDR3 DNA is TGTGCCAGCAGTTACTTAAGCAATCAGCCC.

A note on this clone: Read sequence stops 3 residues before the CDR3 end, and the germline J gene provides the missing end. This sequence joins TRBV5-4 and TRBJ2-3, with 9 bases fitting TRBD2. The CDR3 totals 14 residues. CDR1 and CDR2 from the germline V gene are SGHNT and YYREEE (reference sequence). The CDR3 DNA, read in part, is TGTGCCAGCAGCTCCCTTGGCGGGGGGGAGACG. Its protein product is CASSSLGGGET. The CDR3 reads in full as CASSSLGGGETQYF.

Note on this clone: The CDR3 end is not reached by the read, which stops 3 residues before it; the germline J gene fills it in. The chain carries TRBV19 and TRBJ1-6; D is unclear. Per the germline V gene, CDR1 is LNHDA and CDR2 is SQIVND (reference sequence). The length of the CDR3 is 18 residues. The germline V and J ends were trimmed by 3 bases and 3 bases, with 18 bases remaining between them. The CDR3 here is CASSIALLTEVYNSPLHF. CDR3 bases read: TGTGCCAGTAGTATCGCCTTGCTTACCGAGGTCTATAATTCACCC. Full variable domain (remainder filled in from reference TRBV19 and TRBJ1-6): DGGITQSPKYLFRKEGQNVTLSCEQNLNHDAMYWYRQDPGQGLRLIYYSQIVNDFQKGDIAEGYSVSREKKESFPLTVTSAQKNPTAFYLCASSIALLTEVYNSPLHFGNGTRLTVT.

In the case of this clone: The sequence runs out 3 residues before the end of the CDR3; the remainder is reconstructed from the germline J gene. The J gene is TRBJ1-4, the V gene TRBV12-3 or TRBV12-4; 7 positions agree with TRBD1. The ends lost 4 bases at V and 8 bases at J; junction bases unmatched: 7. The CDR3 covers 14 residues. The DNA read from the CDR3 is TGTGCCAGCAGTTCCAGGGGGTTTCGAGAAAAA. Translated, it gives CASSSRGFREK. The full CDR3 protein is CASSSRGFREKLFF.

Comments on this clone: The read gets to within 3 residues of the CDR3 end, and the germline J gene fills in the rest. The rearrangement uses TRBV2 and TRBJ1-5, with D unresolved. CDR1 SNHLY and CDR2 FYNNEI come from the germline V gene. The CDR3 totals 13 residues. V shed 6 bases and J shed 5 bases, with 11 bases lying between them. CDR3 loop: CASRELSYQPQHF. The CDR3 DNA, read in part, is TGTGCCAGCAGGGAATTGTCATATCAGCCC.

Concerning this clone itself: Read coverage stops 3 residues before the CDR3 terminus; the germline J gene supplies the remainder. The chain recombines TRBV2 with TRBJ1-5; TRBD1 aligns across 8 bases. V was pared by 6 bases and J by 3 bases, with 4 bases of the junction left unmatched. There are 14 residues in the CDR3. Looked up from germline, CDR1 is SNHLY and CDR2 is FYNNEI. The CDR3 loop reads CASSGTGNNQPQHF. The DNA read from the CDR3 is TGTGCCAGCAGCGGGACAGGAAACAATCAGCCC.

Concerning this clone itself: The read stops 3 residues short of the end of the CDR3; the missing end is completed from the germline J gene. The J gene is TRBJ2-5, the V gene TRBV30, with D possibly TRBD2 on 7 matching bases. The CDR3 runs to 14 residues. The germline gives CDR1 GTSNPN, CDR2 SVGIG (reference sequence). The germline V and J ends were trimmed by 0 bases and 5 bases, with 13 bases remaining between them. The CDR3 bases that were read are TGTGCCTGGAGTGTACTAGGGAGGGGGGAGACC. It yields the protein CAWSVLGRGET. The CDR3 in full is CAWSVLGRGETQYF.

About this clone itself: The sequenced fragment ends 3 residues before the CDR3 boundary, so the rest is inferred from the germline J gene. The genes are TRBV7-9 and TRBJ2-7; maybe TRBD1 (5 bases). Germline V gives CDR1 SEHNR, CDR2 FQNEAQ (reference sequence). V lost 3 bases to trimming and J lost 5 bases, with 14 bases between them. This CDR3 has 14 residues. The CDR3 sequence: CASSFQGDSNEQYF. CDR3 DNA (partial): TGTGCCAGCAGCTTTCAAGGGGATTCCAACGAG.

To note about this clone: The CDR3 goes on 3 residues after the read ends, and that part is filled in from the germline J gene. The gene calls are TRBV10-2 and TRBJ2-7, with D possibly being TRBD1 (7 bases). This CDR3 has 16 amino acids. Looked up from germline, CDR1 is WSHSY and CDR2 is SAAADI. The V gene lost 7 bases and the J gene lost 2 bases, with 21 bases spanning the gap. CDR3 sequence reads: CASKMDRSEGAYEQYF. The sequenced CDR3 bases are TGCGCCAGCAAGATGGACAGGTCGGAGGGGGCCTACGAG.

Incomplete CDR3 DNA: TGCAGTGCTCACCCGCCGGGACAGACCACTGAA. Encoded protein: CSAHPPGQTTE. The whole CDR3 region reads CSAHPPGQTTEAFF. The chain combines TRBV20-1 with TRBJ1-1; 7 nucleotides align to TRBD1. The read terminates 3 residues ahead of where the CDR3 ends, so the germline J gene completes it. The CDR3 covers 14 residues. J lost 4 bases, V lost 5 bases, and 10 bases had no gene match. In germline, CDR1 is DFQATT, CDR2 SNEGSKA (reference sequence).

With respect to this clone: The CDR3 end lies 3 residues beyond the end of the read and is filled in from the germline J gene. The chain carries TRBV19 and TRBJ1-4; perhaps TRBD1 as D (5 bases). V was trimmed by 3 bases and J by 10 bases, leaving 15 bases between them. Germline CDR1 is LNHDA and CDR2 is SQIVND (reference sequence). The CDR3 has 14 residues. CDR3 residues: CASSMTAQEGKLFF. The sequenced part of the CDR3 DNA is TGTGCCAGTAGTATGACAGCTCAGGAGGGAAAA.

Details on this clone: The sequence runs out 3 residues before the end of the CDR3; the remainder is reconstructed from the germline J gene. This rearrangement joins TRBV6-4 to TRBJ2-5, with 9 positions matching TRBD1. With V trimmed by 5 bases and J by 7 bases, 8 bases remained unmatched. CDR3 length: 14 residues. The germline CDR1 and CDR2 sequences are MRHNA and SNTAGT. The CDR3 spells CASSPDRGAGTQYF. The sequenced part of the CDR3 DNA is TGTGCCAGCAGTCCGGACAGGGGAGCGGGGACC.